The source of this TCR beta chain is a study of CD8 T cells in ankylosing spondylitis. General study findings and limits: Disease-linked clones displayed a CD8+ phenotype and appeared relatively rarely in peripheral blood. What seemed typical of ankylosing spondylitis blood was a TCR beta motif built from several highly homologous variants. Reportedly, disease-linked clones are significantly enriched in ankylosing spondylitis patients' matched synovial fluid.

This clonotype was detected many times. Antigen unknown. The authors made TCR beta libraries by quantitative 5'-RACE with molecular barcodes. From the 5' RACE reads, TCRdb called clonotypes with MiXCR, one entry per CDR3 protein. The sample yields around 770,000 distinct CDR3 sequences, roughly 10% seen once. The CDR3 loop spans 15 amino acids. CDR1 is MNHEY, CDR2 SMNVEV, per germline (reference sequence). Trimming took 2 bases from V and 0 from J, leaving 8 bases between them. The sequencing input was blood, either unsorted or a sorted T cell fraction (not recorded which). This chain connects TRBV27 to TRBJ1-5; D is ambiguous. The receptor was derived from a male donor with ankylosing spondylitis. CDR3 loop: CASSLRTSSNQPQHF. CDR3 DNA sequence: TGTGCCAGCAGTTTAAGGACCTCTAGCAATCAGCCCCAGCATTTT.